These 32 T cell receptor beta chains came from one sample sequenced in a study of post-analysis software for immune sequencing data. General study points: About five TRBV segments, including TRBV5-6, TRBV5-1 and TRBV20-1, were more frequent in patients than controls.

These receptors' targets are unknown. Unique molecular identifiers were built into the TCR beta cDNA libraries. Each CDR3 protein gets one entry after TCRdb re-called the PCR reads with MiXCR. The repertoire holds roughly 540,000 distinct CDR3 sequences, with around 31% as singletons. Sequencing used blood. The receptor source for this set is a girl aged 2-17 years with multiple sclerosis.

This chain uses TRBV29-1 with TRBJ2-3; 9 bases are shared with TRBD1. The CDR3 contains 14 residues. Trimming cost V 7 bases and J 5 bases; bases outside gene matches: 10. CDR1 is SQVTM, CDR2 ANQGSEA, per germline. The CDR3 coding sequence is TGCAGCGCGGACAGGGGCAGTAGAGGAGATACGCAGTATTTT. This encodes CSADRGSRGDTQYF.

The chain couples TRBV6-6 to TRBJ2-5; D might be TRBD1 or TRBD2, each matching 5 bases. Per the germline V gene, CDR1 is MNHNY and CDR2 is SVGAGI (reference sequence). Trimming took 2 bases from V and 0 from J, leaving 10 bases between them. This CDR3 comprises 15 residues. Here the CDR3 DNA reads TGTGCCAGCAGTTACGGGACGGCTAACCAAGAGACCCAGTACTTC. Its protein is CASSYGTANQETQYF.

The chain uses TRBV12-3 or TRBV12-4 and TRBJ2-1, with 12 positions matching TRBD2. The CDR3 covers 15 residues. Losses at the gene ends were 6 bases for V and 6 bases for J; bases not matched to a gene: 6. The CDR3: CASRPSGGGLNEQFF. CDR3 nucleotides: TGTGCCAGCAGACCTAGCGGGGGGGGGCTCAATGAGCAGTTCTTC.

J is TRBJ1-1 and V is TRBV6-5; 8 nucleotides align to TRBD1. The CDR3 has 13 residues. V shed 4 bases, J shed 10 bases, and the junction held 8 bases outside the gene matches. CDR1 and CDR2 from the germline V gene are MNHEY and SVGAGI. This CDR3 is CASSFVRTGRAFF. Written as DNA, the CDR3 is TGTGCCAGCAGTTTCGTTAGGACAGGGAGAGCTTTCTTT.

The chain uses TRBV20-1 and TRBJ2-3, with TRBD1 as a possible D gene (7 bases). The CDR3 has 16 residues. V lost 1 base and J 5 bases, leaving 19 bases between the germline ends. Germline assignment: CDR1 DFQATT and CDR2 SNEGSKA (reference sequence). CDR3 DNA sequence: TGCAGTGCTAGAGCCTTGGCCAGGGGGGCCGTAGATACGCAGTATTTT. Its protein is CSARALARGAVDTQYF.

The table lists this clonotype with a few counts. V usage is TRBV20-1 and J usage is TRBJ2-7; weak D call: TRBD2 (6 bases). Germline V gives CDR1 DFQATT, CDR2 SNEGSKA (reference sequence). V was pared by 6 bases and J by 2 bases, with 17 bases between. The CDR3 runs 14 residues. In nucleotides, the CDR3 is TGCAGTGCGACTAGGGTTGACCGTCCCTACGAGCAGTACTTC. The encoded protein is CSATRVDRPYEQYF.

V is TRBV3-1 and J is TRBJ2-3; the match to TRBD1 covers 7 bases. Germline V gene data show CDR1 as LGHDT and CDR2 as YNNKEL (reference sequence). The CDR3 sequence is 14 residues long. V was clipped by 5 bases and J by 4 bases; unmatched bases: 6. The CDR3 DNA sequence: TGTGCCAGCAGCGTTCGACAGGGTTCAGATACGCAGTATTTT. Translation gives CASSVRQGSDTQYF.

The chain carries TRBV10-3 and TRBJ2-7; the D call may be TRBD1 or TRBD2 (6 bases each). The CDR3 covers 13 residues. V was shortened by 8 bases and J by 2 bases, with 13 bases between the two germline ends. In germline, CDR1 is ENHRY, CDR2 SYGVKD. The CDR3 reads CAILEGGTYEQYF. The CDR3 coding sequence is TGTGCCATCCTGGAGGGGGGCACCTACGAGCAGTACTTC.

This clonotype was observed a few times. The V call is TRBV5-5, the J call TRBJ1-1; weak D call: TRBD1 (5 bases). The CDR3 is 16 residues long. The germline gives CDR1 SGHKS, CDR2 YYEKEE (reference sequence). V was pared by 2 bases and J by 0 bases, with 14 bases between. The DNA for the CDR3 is TGTGCCAGCAGCTTTGGCGCCGGGGGGGTGAACACTGAAGCTTTCTTT. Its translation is CASSFGAGGVNTEAFF.

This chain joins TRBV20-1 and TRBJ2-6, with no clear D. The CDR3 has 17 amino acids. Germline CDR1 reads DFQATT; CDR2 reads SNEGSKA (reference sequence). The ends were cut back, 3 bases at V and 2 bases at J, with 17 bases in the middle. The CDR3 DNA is TGCAGTGCTAGTCCCTCCCAGAGTTTGACTGGGGCCAACGTCCTGACTTTC. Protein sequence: CSASPSQSLTGANVLTF.

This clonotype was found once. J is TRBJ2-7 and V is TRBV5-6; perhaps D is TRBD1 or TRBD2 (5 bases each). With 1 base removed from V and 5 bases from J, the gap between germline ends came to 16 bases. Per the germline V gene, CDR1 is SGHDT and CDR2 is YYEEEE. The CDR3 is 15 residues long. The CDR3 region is CASSLNRGVTDEQYF. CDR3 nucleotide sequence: TGTGCCAGCAGCTTGAACAGAGGGGTTACCGACGAGCAGTACTTC.

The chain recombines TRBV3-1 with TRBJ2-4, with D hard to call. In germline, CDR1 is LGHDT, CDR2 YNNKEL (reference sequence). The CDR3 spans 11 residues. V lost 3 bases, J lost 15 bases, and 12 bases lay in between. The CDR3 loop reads CASSQRGRAYF. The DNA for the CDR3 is TGTGCCAGCAGCCAGCGAGGCCGGGCGTACTTC.

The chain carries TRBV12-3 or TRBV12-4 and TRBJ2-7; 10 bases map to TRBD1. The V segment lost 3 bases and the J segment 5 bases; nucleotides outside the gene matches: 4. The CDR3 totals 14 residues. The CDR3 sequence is CASSLWDRGDEQYF. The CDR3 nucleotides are TGTGCCAGCAGTTTGTGGGACAGGGGTGACGAGCAGTACTTC.

CDR3 nucleotide sequence: TGTGCCAGCAGGCAGACCTTGAACACTGAAGCTTTCTTT. Its protein product is CASRQTLNTEAFF. The V and J genes are TRBV28 and TRBJ1-1; no firm D call. The V gene lost 6 bases and the J gene lost 0 bases, with 8 bases spanning the gap. The CDR3 runs 13 residues. Germline V gives CDR1 MDHEN, CDR2 SYDVKM. The full variable domain, completed using reference TRBV28 and TRBJ1-1, is DVKVTQSSRYLVKRTGEKVFLECVQDMDHENMFWYRQDPGLGLRLIYFSYDVKMKEKGDIPEGYSVSREKKERFSLILESASTNQTSMYLCASRQTLNTEAFFGQGTRLTVV.

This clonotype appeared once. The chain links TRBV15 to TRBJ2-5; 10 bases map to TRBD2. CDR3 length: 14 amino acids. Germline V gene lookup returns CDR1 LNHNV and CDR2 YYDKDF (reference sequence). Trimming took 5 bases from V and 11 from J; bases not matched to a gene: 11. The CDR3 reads CATSGAGGSDEQYF. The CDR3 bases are TGTGCCACCAGCGGAGCGGGGGGGTCCGATGAGCAGTACTTC.

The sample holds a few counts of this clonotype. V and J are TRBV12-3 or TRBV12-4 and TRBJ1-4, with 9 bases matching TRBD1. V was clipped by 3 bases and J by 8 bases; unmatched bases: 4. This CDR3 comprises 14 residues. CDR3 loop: CASSFPGQGEKLFF. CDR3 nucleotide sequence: TGTGCCAGCAGTTTTCCGGGACAGGGAGAAAAACTGTTTTTT.

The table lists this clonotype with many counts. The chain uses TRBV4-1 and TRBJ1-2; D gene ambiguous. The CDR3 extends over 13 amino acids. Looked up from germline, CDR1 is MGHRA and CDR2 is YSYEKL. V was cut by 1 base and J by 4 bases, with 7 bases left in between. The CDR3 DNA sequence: TGCGCCAGCAGCCAAGCCGCCTTCTATGGCTACACCTTC. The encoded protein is CASSQAAFYGYTF.

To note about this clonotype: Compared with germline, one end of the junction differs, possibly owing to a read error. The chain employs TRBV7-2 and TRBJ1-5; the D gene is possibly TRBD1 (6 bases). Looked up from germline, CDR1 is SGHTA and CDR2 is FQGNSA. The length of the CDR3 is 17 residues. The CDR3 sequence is CASSPTGLAASDQPQHF. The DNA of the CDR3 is TGTGCCAGCAGCCCTACAGGGTTGGCGGCTAGCGATCAGCCCCAGCATTTT.

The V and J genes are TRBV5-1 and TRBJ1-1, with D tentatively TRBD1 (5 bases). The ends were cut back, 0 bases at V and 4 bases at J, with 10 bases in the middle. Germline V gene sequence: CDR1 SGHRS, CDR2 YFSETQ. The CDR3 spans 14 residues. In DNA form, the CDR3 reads TGCGCCAGCAGCTTGGCCCCGGGGACCACTGAAGCTTTCTTT. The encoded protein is CASSLAPGTTEAFF.

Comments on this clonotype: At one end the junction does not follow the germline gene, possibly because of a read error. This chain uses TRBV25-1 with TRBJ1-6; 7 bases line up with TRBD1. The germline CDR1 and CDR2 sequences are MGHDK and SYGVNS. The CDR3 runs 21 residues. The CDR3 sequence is CASSDYRTGRGTSSYNSPLHF. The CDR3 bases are TGTGCCAGCAGTGACTATAGGACAGGTCGGGGAACTAGCTCCTATAATTCGCCCCTCCACTTT. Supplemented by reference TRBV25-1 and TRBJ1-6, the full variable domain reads EADIYQTPRYLVIGTGKKITLECSQTMGHDKMYWYQQDPGMELHLIHYSYGVNSTEKGDLSSESTVSRIRTEHFPLTLESARPSHTSQYLCASSDYRTGRGTSSYNSPLHFGNGTRLTVT.

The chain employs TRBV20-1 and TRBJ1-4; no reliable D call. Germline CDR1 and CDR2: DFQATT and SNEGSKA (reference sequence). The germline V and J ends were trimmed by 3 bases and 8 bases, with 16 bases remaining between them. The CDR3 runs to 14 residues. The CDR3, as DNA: TGCAGTGCTAGGGGCCCGGGCGGACCCGAAAAACTGTTTTTT. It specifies CSARGPGGPEKLFF.

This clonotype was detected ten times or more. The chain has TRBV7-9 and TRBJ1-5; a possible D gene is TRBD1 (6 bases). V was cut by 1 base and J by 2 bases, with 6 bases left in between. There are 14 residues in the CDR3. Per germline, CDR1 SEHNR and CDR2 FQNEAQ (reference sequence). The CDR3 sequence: CASSLDRGNQPQHF. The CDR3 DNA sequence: TGTGCCAGCAGCTTAGACAGGGGCAATCAGCCCCAGCATTTT.

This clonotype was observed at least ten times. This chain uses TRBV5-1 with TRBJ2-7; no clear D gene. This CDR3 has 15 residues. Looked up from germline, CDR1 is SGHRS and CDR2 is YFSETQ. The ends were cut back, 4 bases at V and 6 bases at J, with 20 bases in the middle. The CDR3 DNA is TGCGCCAGCAGCCGTAATGGGCTACCTAAGCGCGAGCAGTACTTC. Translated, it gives CASSRNGLPKREQYF.

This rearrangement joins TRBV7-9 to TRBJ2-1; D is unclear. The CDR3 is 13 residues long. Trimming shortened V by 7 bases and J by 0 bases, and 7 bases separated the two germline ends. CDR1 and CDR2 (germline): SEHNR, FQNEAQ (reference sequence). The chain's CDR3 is CASTGYSYNEQFF. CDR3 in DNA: TGTGCCAGCACCGGGTACTCCTACAATGAGCAGTTCTTC.

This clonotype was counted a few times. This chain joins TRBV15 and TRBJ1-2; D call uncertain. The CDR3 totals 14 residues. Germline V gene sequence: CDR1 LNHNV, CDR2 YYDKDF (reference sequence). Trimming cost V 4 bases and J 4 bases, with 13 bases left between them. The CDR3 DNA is TGTGCCACCAGCAAGCCAGACCCCGTCTATGGCTACACCTTC. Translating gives CATSKPDPVYGYTF.

CDR3 loop: CASSLLAGNTDTQYF. In nucleotides, the CDR3 is TGTGCCAGCAGTTTGCTGGCGGGGAACACAGATACGCAGTATTTT. The chain is built from TRBV28 and TRBJ2-3; tentative D call: TRBD2 (6 bases). Per germline, CDR1 MDHEN and CDR2 SYDVKM. The length of the CDR3 is 15 residues. The V and J ends lost 3 bases and 2 bases respectively, with 12 bases between them.

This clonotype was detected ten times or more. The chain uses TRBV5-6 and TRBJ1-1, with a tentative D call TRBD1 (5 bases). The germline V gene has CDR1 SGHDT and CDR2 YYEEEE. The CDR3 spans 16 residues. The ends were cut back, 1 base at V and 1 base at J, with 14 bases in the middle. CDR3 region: CASSLKGLGENTEAFF. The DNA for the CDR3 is TGTGCCAGCAGCTTGAAAGGGTTGGGGGAGAACACTGAAGCTTTCTTT. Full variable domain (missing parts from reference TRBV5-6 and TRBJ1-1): DAGVTQSPTHLIKTRGQQVTLRCSPKSGHDTVSWYQQALGQGPQFIFQYYEEEERQRGNFPDRFSGHQFPNYSSELNVNALLLGDSALYLCASSLKGLGENTEAFFGQGTRLTVV.

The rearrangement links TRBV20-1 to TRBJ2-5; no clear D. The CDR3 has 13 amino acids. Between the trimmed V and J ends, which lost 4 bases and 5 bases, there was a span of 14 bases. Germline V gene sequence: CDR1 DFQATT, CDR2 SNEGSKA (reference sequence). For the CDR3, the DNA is TGCAGTGCTAATGGTGTCAGCAGGGAGACCCAGTACTTC. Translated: CSANGVSRETQYF.

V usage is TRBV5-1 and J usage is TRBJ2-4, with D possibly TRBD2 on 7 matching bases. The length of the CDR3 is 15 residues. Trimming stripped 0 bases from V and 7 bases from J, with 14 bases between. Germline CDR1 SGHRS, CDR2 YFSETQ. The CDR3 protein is CASSLDGGGYNIQYF. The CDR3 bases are TGCGCCAGCAGCTTGGATGGCGGGGGCTATAACATTCAGTACTTC.

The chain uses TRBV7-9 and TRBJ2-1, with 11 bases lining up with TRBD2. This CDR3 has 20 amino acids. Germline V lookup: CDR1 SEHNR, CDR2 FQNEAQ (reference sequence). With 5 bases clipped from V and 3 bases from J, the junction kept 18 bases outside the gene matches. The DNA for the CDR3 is TGTGCCAGCAGCCTATCGGAACCTAGCGGGGGGATCCCCCGCTACAATGAGCAGTTCTTC. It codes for CASSLSEPSGGIPRYNEQFF.

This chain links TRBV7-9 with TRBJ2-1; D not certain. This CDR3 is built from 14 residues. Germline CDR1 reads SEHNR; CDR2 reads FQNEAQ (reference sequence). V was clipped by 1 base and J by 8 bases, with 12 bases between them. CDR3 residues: CASSLGPGWDEQFF. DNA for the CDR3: TGTGCCAGCAGCTTAGGTCCGGGTTGGGATGAGCAGTTCTTC.

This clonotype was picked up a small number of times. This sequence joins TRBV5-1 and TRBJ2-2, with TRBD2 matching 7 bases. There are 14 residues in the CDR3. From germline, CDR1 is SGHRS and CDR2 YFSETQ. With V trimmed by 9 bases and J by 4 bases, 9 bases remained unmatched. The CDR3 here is CATKPGGPTGELFF. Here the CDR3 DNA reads TGCGCCACCAAACCGGGGGGACCCACCGGGGAGCTGTTTTTT.